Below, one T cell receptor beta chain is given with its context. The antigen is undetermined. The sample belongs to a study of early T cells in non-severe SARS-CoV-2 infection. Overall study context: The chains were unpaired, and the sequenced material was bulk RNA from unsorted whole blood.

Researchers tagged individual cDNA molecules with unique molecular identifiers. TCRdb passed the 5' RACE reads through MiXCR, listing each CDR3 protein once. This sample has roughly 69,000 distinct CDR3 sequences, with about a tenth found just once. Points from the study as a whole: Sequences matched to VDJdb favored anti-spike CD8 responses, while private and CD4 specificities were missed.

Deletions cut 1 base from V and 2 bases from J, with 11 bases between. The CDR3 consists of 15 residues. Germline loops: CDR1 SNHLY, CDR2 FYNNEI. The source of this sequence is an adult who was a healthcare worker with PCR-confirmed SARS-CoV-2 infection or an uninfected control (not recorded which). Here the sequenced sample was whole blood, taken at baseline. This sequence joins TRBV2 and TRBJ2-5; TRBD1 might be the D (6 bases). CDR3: CASSEGRQVQETQYF. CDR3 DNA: TGTGCCAGCAGTGAAGGGCGACAGGTACAAGAGACCCAGTACTTC.